The 27 T cell receptor beta chains presented below share a single source sample, sequenced in a study of control samples from healthy donors and cancer patients. Here immunoSEQ multiplex PCR was the method, and the copy in TCRdb shows in-frame clones only, minus some. The table has some 150,000 clones, over 85% seen once; the top ten hold under 2.5%. The specimen sequenced was blood. These receptors were collected from a man in his forties or fifties in good health.

J is TRBJ2-7 and V is TRBV3-1 (or the pseudogene TRBV3-2); 9 bases are shared with TRBD2. V shed 8 bases and J 2 bases; nucleotides not matched to a gene: 4. Germline lookup yields CDR1 LGHDT and CDR2 YNNKEL (reference sequence). The CDR3 contains 13 residues. The CDR3 DNA is TGTGCCAGCTCGCGGGAGGGCCCCTACGAGCAGTACTTC. Amino acids: CASSREGPYEQYF.

The CDR3 bases are TGCGCCAGCAGCTTGGAACCAGCCTACGAGCAGTACTTC. Translating gives CASSLEPAYEQYF. This chain joins TRBV5-1 and TRBJ2-7; no firm D call. CDR3 length: 13 residues. V was clipped by 0 bases and J by 2 bases, with 6 bases between them. From germline, CDR1 is SGHRS and CDR2 YFSETQ. Drawing the rest from reference TRBV5-1 and TRBJ2-7, the complete variable domain is KAGVTQTPRYLIKTRGQQVTLSCSPISGHRSVSWYQQTPGQGLQFLFEYFSETQRNKGNFPGRFSGRQFSNSRSEMNVSTLELGDSALYLCASSLEPAYEQYFGPGTRLTVT.

The J gene is TRBJ2-5, the V gene TRBV15; TRBD2 matches at 7 bases. Germline V gives CDR1 LNHNV, CDR2 YYDKDF (reference sequence). The CDR3 spans 19 residues. V lost 0 bases and J lost 2; bases outside the gene matches: 15. The CDR3 DNA is TGTGCCACCAGCAGAGATTCCCTAGCGGAGACCGACTTTCAAGAGACCCAGTACTTC. It specifies CATSRDSLAETDFQETQYF.

This clone was counted a single time. J is TRBJ1-5 and V is TRBV18; perhaps TRBD1 as D (5 bases). From germline, CDR1 is KGHSH and CDR2 LQKENI. The CDR3 extends over 15 amino acids. Trimming pared 3 bases from V and 1 base from J, leaving 10 bases between. CDR3 protein: CASSPSGGSNQPQHF. The CDR3 DNA is TGTGCCAGCTCACCCTCCGGGGGGAGCAATCAGCCCCAGCATTTT.

The chain combines TRBV10-1 with TRBJ2-7; TRBD2 aligns across 11 bases. The trim removed 5 bases at V and 6 bases at J, leaving 12 bases unmatched. The CDR3 sequence is 16 residues long. Germline lookup yields CDR1 WNHNN and CDR2 SYGVQD (reference sequence). For the CDR3, the DNA is TGCGCCAGCAGTACGGGACTAGCGGCCACGAGGGCCGAGCAGTACTTC. This codes for CASSTGLAATRAEQYF.

The chain joins TRBV3-1 (or the pseudogene TRBV3-2) to TRBJ2-7, with 7 bases fitting TRBD2. CDR3 size: 14 residues. The trim removed 0 bases at V and 6 bases at J, leaving 5 bases unmatched. Germline-derived CDR1 and CDR2 are LGHDT and YNNKEL (reference sequence). The CDR3 DNA sequence: TGTGCCAGCAGCCAAGAATTCAGGGAGGGCGAGCAGTACTTC. Translated, it gives CASSQEFREGEQYF.

The chain links TRBV6-6 to TRBJ2-2; D possibly uses TRBD1 or TRBD2 (5 bases each). The germline V and J ends were trimmed by 4 bases and 11 bases, with 11 bases remaining between them. Looked up from germline, CDR1 is MNHNY and CDR2 is SVGAGI (reference sequence). The CDR3 is 12 amino acids. CDR3: CASSFRDHELFF. CDR3 nucleotides: TGTGCCAGCAGTTTCCGGGACCACGAGCTGTTTTTT.

The V call is TRBV10-1, the J call TRBJ2-1, with no clear D. V lost 5 bases and J lost 4, with 3 bases in between. Germline CDR1 WNHNN, CDR2 SYGVQD (reference sequence). This CDR3 region has 11 residues. Written as DNA, the CDR3 is TGCGCCAGCAGTTCATACAATGAGCAGTTCTTC. Protein sequence: CASSSYNEQFF.

The chain joins TRBV24-1 to TRBJ2-3; TRBD1 matches at 8 bases. Looked up from germline, CDR1 is KGHDR and CDR2 is SFDVKD. The CDR3 has 15 amino acids. V dropped 3 bases and J dropped 6; count of bases not matched to a gene: 7. CDR3 in DNA: TGTGCCACCAGTGATCGGCCAGGGGGCGCGGATACGCAGTATTTT. Protein: CATSDRPGGADTQYF.

The chain uses TRBV7-6 and TRBJ2-7; TRBD1 is a possible D gene (6 bases). Trimming removed 7 bases from V and 0 bases from J, with 16 bases in between. The CDR3 is 15 amino acids. From germline, CDR1 is SGHVS and CDR2 FNYEAQ. DNA for the CDR3: TGTGCCAGCACCTCAGGGGCTACAAGCTCCTACGAGCAGTACTTC. This sequence encodes CASTSGATSSYEQYF.

This CDR3 reads CASTGDRGRNTEAFF. The CDR3 DNA reads as TGTGCCAGCACCGGGGACAGGGGGCGGAACACTGAAGCTTTCTTT. This chain joins TRBV5-6 and TRBJ1-1; TRBD1 matches at 12 bases. Germline values: CDR1 SGHDT, CDR2 YYEEEE. CDR3 length: 15 amino acids. V shed 6 bases and J 1 base; nucleotides not matched to a gene: 4.

The chain couples TRBV30 to TRBJ1-1; D unclear. V dropped 0 bases and J dropped 7 bases, with 6 bases sitting between them. Germline values: CDR1 GTSNPN, CDR2 SVGIG (reference sequence). This CDR3 region has 11 residues. CDR3 in DNA: TGTGCCTGGAGTGTATTGAGTGAAGCTTTCTTT. Amino acid sequence: CAWSVLSEAFF. Drawing the rest from reference TRBV30 and TRBJ1-1, the complete variable domain is SQTIHQWPATLVQPVGSPLSLECTVEGTSNPNLYWYRQAAGRGLQLLFYSVGIGQISSEVPQNLSASRPQDRQFILSSKKLLLSDSGFYLCAWSVLSEAFFGQGTRLTVV.

The V and J genes are TRBV6-5 and TRBJ1-4; 8 bases map to TRBD1. The CDR3 consists of 14 residues. The V gene's germline CDR1 is MNHEY and CDR2 SVGAGI. After removal of 6 bases from V and 4 bases from J, the junction contained 4 bases not matched to a gene. Here the CDR3 reads CASSRTGINEKLFF. For the CDR3, the DNA is TGTGCCAGCAGCAGGACAGGGATTAATGAAAAACTGTTTTTT.

The chain combines TRBV3-1 (or the pseudogene TRBV3-2) with TRBJ2-1; 14 nucleotides align to TRBD2. Trimming removed 4 bases from V and 7 bases from J; junction bases left unmatched: 6. The CDR3 loop spans 16 amino acids. Germline values: CDR1 LGHDT, CDR2 YNNKEL (reference sequence). CDR3 DNA sequence: TGTGCCAGCAGCCCTGGACTAGCGGGAGGCAGGAATGAGCAGTTCTTC. Its translation is CASSPGLAGGRNEQFF.

This rearrangement joins TRBV2 to TRBJ1-3; D perhaps matches TRBD1 (6 bases). The germline gives CDR1 SNHLY, CDR2 FYNNEI. This CDR3 is built from 15 residues. V was shortened by 5 bases and J by 2 bases, with 13 bases between the two germline ends. Here the CDR3 DNA reads TGTGCCAGCAGTCCGACAGGTCTTGCTGGAAACACCATATATTTT. Translating gives CASSPTGLAGNTIYF.

The chain employs TRBV5-5 and TRBJ2-7; 11 bases match TRBD2. There are 15 residues in the CDR3. Germline trimming cut 1 base from V and 2 bases from J; bases unmatched to any gene: 2. The germline V gene has CDR1 SGHKS and CDR2 YYEKEE (reference sequence). CDR3 DNA: TGTGCCAGCAGCTTGCTAGCGGGAGGTGCCTACGAGCAGTACTTC. Translating gives CASSLLAGGAYEQYF.

The rearrangement uses TRBV14 and TRBJ2-6; D is possibly TRBD1 (6 bases). The V gene lost 4 bases and the J gene lost 1 base, with 23 bases spanning the gap. The CDR3 is 20 residues long. Germline V gene data show CDR1 as SGHDN and CDR2 as FVKESK. The CDR3 DNA sequence: TGTGCCAGCAGCCCGGTATTACAGGGTAGGGGTTTATCTGGGGCCAACGTCCTGACTTTC. The encoded protein is CASSPVLQGRGLSGANVLTF.

The V gene is TRBV28, the J gene TRBJ2-3; TRBD2 matches 13 bases. This CDR3 is built from 18 residues. V lost 1 base and J lost 4; bases outside the gene matches: 8. Germline V gene data show CDR1 as MDHEN and CDR2 as SYDVKM. For the CDR3, the DNA is TGTGCCAGCAGTTTATTCGGGACTAGCGGGACGAGAGCAGATACGCAGTATTTT. Encoded protein: CASSLFGTSGTRADTQYF.

The chain joins TRBV28 to TRBJ1-3, with TRBD1 as a possible D gene (5 bases). The V gene's germline CDR1 is MDHEN and CDR2 SYDVKM. The CDR3 sequence is 16 residues long. V lost 2 bases, J lost 8 bases, and 19 bases lay in between. The CDR3 DNA reads as TGTGCCAGCAGTTTAGCCCCCAGCCCAGGGTACTACACCATATATTTT. It is translated as CASSLAPSPGYYTIYF.

J is TRBJ2-3 and V is TRBV11-3; no clear D gene. The CDR3 has 10 amino acids. Germline V CDR1 and CDR2: SGHNT, YENEEA. The V end lost 3 bases, the J end lost 8 bases, and 3 bases lay between the germline ends. The CDR3 region is CASSFLTQYF. In nucleotides, the CDR3 is TGTGCCAGCAGCTTTCTTACGCAGTATTTT.

This clone has just a few counts. The rearrangement uses TRBV12-3 or TRBV12-4 and TRBJ1-1; 7 bases map to TRBD1. The V and J ends lost 5 bases and 0 bases, in that order; junction bases with no gene match: 0. The CDR3 sequence is 13 residues long. CDR3 region: CASSGQVNTEAFF. The DNA of the CDR3 is TGTGCCAGCAGTGGACAGGTGAACACTGAAGCTTTCTTT.

The gene calls are TRBV19 and TRBJ1-3, with D perhaps TRBD1 (5 bases). This CDR3 contains 13 residues. Per the germline V gene, CDR1 is LNHDA and CDR2 is SQIVND (reference sequence). With 9 bases removed from V and 4 bases from J, the gap between germline ends came to 13 bases. The CDR3 loop is CASEPRAGNTIYF. The CDR3 DNA follows: TGTGCCAGCGAACCCAGGGCAGGAAACACCATATATTTT.

This sequence joins TRBV19 and TRBJ2-1, with 7 bases that match TRBD2. Germline-derived CDR1 and CDR2 are LNHDA and SQIVND (reference sequence). The V segment lost 4 bases and the J segment 12 bases; nucleotides outside the gene matches: 6. The CDR3 has 12 amino acids. The CDR3 protein is CASSTRTSSQFF. The CDR3 bases are TGTGCCAGTAGTACAAGGACTAGTTCGCAGTTCTTC.

The J gene is TRBJ2-1, the V gene TRBV19, with 7 bases that match TRBD1. With 1 base clipped from V and 4 bases from J, the junction kept 13 bases outside the gene matches. This CDR3 spans 18 amino acids. Per the germline V gene, CDR1 is LNHDA and CDR2 is SQIVND (reference sequence). The DNA of the CDR3 is TGTGCCAGTAGTATAGTAACTTTGCGACAGGGCTTGTACAATGAGCAGTTCTTC. Translation: CASSIVTLRQGLYNEQFF.

The rearrangement uses TRBV6-5 and TRBJ2-3, with 7 nucleotides matching TRBD1. V dropped 11 bases and J dropped 5; count of bases not matched to a gene: 13. The length of the CDR3 is 14 residues. Germline V gene data show CDR1 as MNHEY and CDR2 as SVGAGI. CDR3 residues: CAAKDRRSVDTQYF. Here the CDR3 DNA reads TGTGCCGCTAAGGACAGGCGGTCGGTAGATACGCAGTATTTT.

The V gene is TRBV10-3, the J gene TRBJ2-2, with a possible D match to TRBD1 (6 bases). The V end was cut by 7 bases, the J end by 1 base, with 10 bases between. Germline V gene lookup returns CDR1 ENHRY and CDR2 SYGVKD. This CDR3 has 14 residues. CDR3 sequence: CAITSTGNTGELFF. The CDR3 DNA follows: TGTGCCATCACTTCGACAGGGAACACCGGGGAGCTGTTTTTT.

The CDR3 DNA reads as TGTGCCAGCAGTGAGTCCAGCTATGGCTACACCTTC. It yields the protein CASSESSYGYTF. The chain has TRBV2 and TRBJ1-2, with D hard to call. The ends were cut back, 3 bases at V and 4 bases at J, with 6 bases in the middle. Looked up from germline, CDR1 is SNHLY and CDR2 is FYNNEI. The CDR3 is 12 amino acids.